Below, one TCR beta chain is given with its context. In this sample, this clonotype turned up many times. The target of this receptor is not known. Base qualities are not provided; no much larger clone lies one nucleotide away. Libraries were prepared through multiplex PCR. Sequenced using an Illumina HiSeq 4000. TCR beta libraries were built with iRepertoire HTBI primers and Arm-PCR amplification of CDR3 regions. Before sequencing, the PCR products went through gel purification. In the source study's methods: Gene usage analysis of CDR3 amino acid clonotypes relied on the 60 to 65 TRBV and around 13 TRBJ segments identified across samples. COPE and FqMerger were used to merge the filtered high-quality paired reads into contigs. Contigs were aligned with BLAST to IMGT TRBV, TRBD and TRBJ reference genes, and CDR3 was defined per IMGT. Any clonotype with a frequency above 0.1% was classified as a highly expanded clone. Shannon entropy was used to measure repertoire diversity, and the Gini coefficient was used to measure V-J evenness. A clonotype was considered public if more than one individual shared it. TCRdb reprocessing: public reads trimmed at Q25 with fastp, clones called with MiXCR, in-frame beta chains kept. Rows are combined by CDR3 protein, so each entry shows the most common genes and DNA. TCRdb's processing, not the study's, gives the V and J calls here. For this sample the table gives hundreds of thousands of distinct CDR3 sequences, of which 21% were detected only once. The ten largest clonotypes hold approximately 15% of the sample.

The source of the sample is a study of regulatory T cells in long-lasting Graves disease (dated by TCRdb to the early 2020s). Looking at the study overall: Persistent Graves' disease meant more than 5 years of antithyroid drug treatment with TSH receptor autoantibodies that stayed positive. This study used TCR sequencing and RNA sequencing of peripheral blood to compare persistent Graves' disease patients against newly diagnosed Graves' disease patients. The study was conducted in China and was registered as a clinical trial. A total of around 35 samples were covered by TCR sequencing, comprising approximately 13 persistent and around 20 newly diagnosed Graves' disease patients. In the clinical cohort, patients with persistent Graves' disease had used antithyroid drugs for an average of roughly 10 years. What the authors observed across the whole study: Persistent Graves' disease patients showed lower TCR Shannon entropy and fewer highly expanded clones than newly diagnosed patients, suggesting clonal expansion. More public clonotypes were shared among persistent patients (roughly 2,900) than among newly diagnosed patients (966). Only the TCR beta chain was sequenced and analyzed. The authors noted that the small sample size was a limitation that may lower accuracy. TRBV28, TRBJ1-2 and TRBJ2-5 were preferentially used in persistent disease, while TRBV20-1 and TRBJ2-1 were favored in newly diagnosed disease. The study examined only peripheral blood because the primary lesion, thyroid tissue, could not be accessed.

This sample's time point label indicates: persistent/refractory GD, antithyroid drugs over 5 years with positive TRAb. For both TCR sequencing and RNA sequencing, RNA was extracted from PBMCs in TRIzol. The diagnosis of Graves' disease was made according to American Thyroid Association guidelines. Recruitment of patients was carried out at an endocrinology department in Xi'an, China. Each patient gave roughly 10 milliliters of peripheral blood, collected in an EDTA anticoagulant tube. Ficoll Paque Plus density gradient separation was used to isolate PBMCs, and no further T cell sorting was done. An Agilent 2100 Bioanalyzer and agarose gel were used to check RNA quality, while a NanoDrop 2000 measured RNA concentration. For CDR1 and CDR2, the germline V gene (reference sequence) lists DFQATT and SNEGSKA. Including cysteine and phenylalanine, the CDR3 has 12 amino acids. The entry retains the CDR3 DNA only, 36 bases that are in frame from base 1. V loses 5 bases, J loses 6 bases, and the germline ends lie 13 bases apart.

The specimen was peripheral blood mononuclear cells (PBMCs), collected when the disease was refractory, from a patient treated with antithyroid drugs. The sequence was obtained from a female donor with Graves disease. The chain employs TRBV20-1 and TRBJ1-2; matching of 5 bases hints at TRBD1 as the D gene. The DNA sequence follows: TGCAGTGCTTTCCATTCCAGGGATGGCTACACCTTC. It translates as CSAFHSRDGYTF.